These 18 T cell receptor beta chains were all obtained from the same sample, sequenced in a study of T cell therapy after organ transplantation. Antigens for these TCRs are unknown. After approximately four hours of CMV peptide pool restimulation, IFN-gamma-secreting therapy product cells were captured with a secretion assay. Libraries were prepared by immunoSEQ multiplex PCR; TCRdb keeps only in-frame clonotypes and omits some of them. The table records over 1,000 clones, roughly 37% of them present only once. The sequenced sample was cultured CD8+ T cells. These receptors were taken from a human patient who had received a solid organ transplant and had CMV disease. Part of the T cell pool may stem from the graft donor.

The chain has TRBV6-5 and TRBJ2-7, with 7 bases lining up with TRBD2. The CDR3 spans 15 residues. CDR1 is MNHEY, CDR2 SVGAGI, per germline. V lost 1 base, J lost 0 bases, and 3 bases stayed unmatched. CDR3 residues: CASSYFGGISYEQYF. The CDR3 coding sequence is TGTGCCAGCAGTTACTTCGGGGGGATCTCCTACGAGCAGTACTTC.

V usage is TRBV4-3 and J usage is TRBJ2-7; TRBD2 matches 7 bases. The germline gives CDR1 LGHNA, CDR2 YSLEER. The V segment lost 2 bases and the J segment 0 bases; nucleotides outside the gene matches: 13. The CDR3 consists of 18 residues. The CDR3 protein is CASSQLLSPGGGSYEQYF. CDR3 bases: TGCGCCAGCAGCCAACTCCTTAGCCCGGGCGGGGGCTCCTACGAGCAGTACTTC.

This clone is medium-sized (0.01 to 0.1%). The chain uses TRBV4-3 and TRBJ2-7, with 10 bases lining up with TRBD1. V trimming: 0 bases; J trimming: 11 bases; junction bases outside the gene matches: 4. The CDR3 covers 13 residues. Germline values: CDR1 LGHNA, CDR2 YSLEER. The CDR3 loop reads CASSQEWGTGEYF. The CDR3 DNA is TGCGCCAGCAGCCAAGAATGGGGGACAGGGGAGTACTTC.

This clone is categorized as large. This chain links TRBV5-1 with TRBJ2-3, with D possibly matching TRBD2 (5 bases). This CDR3 is 18 amino acids long. The germline CDR1 and CDR2 sequences are SGHRS and YFSETQ. Trimming shortened V by 0 bases and J by 5 bases, and 22 bases separated the two germline ends. The CDR3 DNA sequence: TGCGCCAGCAGCTTGGTCGATTATGGAGCGGAGATAGAAGATACGCAGTATTTT. Translating it yields CASSLVDYGAEIEDTQYF. Full variable domain (missing parts from reference TRBV5-1 and TRBJ2-3): KAGVTQTPRYLIKTRGQQVTLSCSPISGHRSVSWYQQTPGQGLQFLFEYFSETQRNKGNFPGRFSGRQFSNSRSEMNVSTLELGDSALYLCASSLVDYGAEIEDTQYFGPGTRLTVL.

The chain couples TRBV4-3 to TRBJ2-1; 8 bases are shared with TRBD1. The V segment lost 4 bases and the J segment 2 bases; nucleotides outside the gene matches: 13. This CDR3 spans 18 amino acids. Germline CDR1 reads LGHNA; CDR2 reads YSLEER. CDR3 amino acids: CASSPNWGDRGPYNEQFF. DNA for the CDR3: TGCGCCAGCAGCCCAAACTGGGGAGACAGGGGTCCCTACAATGAGCAGTTCTTC.

J is TRBJ2-3 and V is TRBV4-1, with D perhaps being TRBD1 or TRBD2 (6 bases each). The CDR3 is 15 residues long. V was cut by 1 base and J by 6 bases, with 14 bases left in between. The germline V gene encodes CDR1 MGHRA and CDR2 YSYEKL. The CDR3 loop reads CASSQGGARVDTQYF. CDR3 in DNA: TGCGCCAGCAGCCAAGGGGGGGCCCGCGTTGATACGCAGTATTTT.

This clone was detected only once. The V gene is TRBV15, the J gene TRBJ2-3; 10 bases map to TRBD2. J lost 6 bases, V lost 0 bases, and 12 bases had no gene match. This CDR3 spans 18 amino acids. In germline, CDR1 is LNHNV, CDR2 YYDKDF (reference sequence). CDR3 in DNA: TGTGCCACCAGCAGAGATCTCCTAGCGGGAGCTCCTGGGGATACGCAGTATTTT. Protein product: CATSRDLLAGAPGDTQYF.

For this clone: The same CDR3 arises from other DNA sequences in this sample as well. The rearrangement uses TRBV4-3 and TRBJ2-1, with D perhaps TRBD1 (5 bases). CDR3 length equals 13 residues. The V gene's germline CDR1 is LGHNA and CDR2 YSLEER. Trimming shortened V by 4 bases and J by 4 bases, and 8 bases separated the two germline ends. The chain's CDR3 is CASSPDSYNEQFF. CDR3 in DNA: TGCGCCAGCAGCCCCGACAGTTACAATGAGCAGTTCTTC.

This clone was seen only a few times. The chain links TRBV13 to TRBJ2-7; perhaps TRBD1 as D (5 bases). The length of the CDR3 is 15 residues. CDR1 and CDR2 (germline): PRHDT, FYEKMQ (reference sequence). V lost 5 bases, J lost 3 bases, and 17 bases lay in between. In nucleotides, the CDR3 is TGTGCCAGCAGCCCCCTCGCAGGGTCTGGCTACGAGCAGTACTTC. Its protein is CASSPLAGSGYEQYF.

The chain recombines TRBV4-3 with TRBJ2-7; D remains ambiguous. Trimming removed 0 bases at V and 1 base at J, with 10 bases between. CDR3 length equals 15 residues. The germline CDR1 and CDR2 sequences are LGHNA and YSLEER. DNA for the CDR3: TGCGCCAGCAGCCAAGAGGTCAGTGAGTCCTACGAGCAGTACTTC. Its translation is CASSQEVSESYEQYF.

The V gene is TRBV12-1, the J gene TRBJ1-1; no check of the table's D call, TRBD1, against the DNA was made. TRBV12-1 is labeled a pseudogene. This CDR3 comprises 13 residues. The CDR3: CASSPVSNTEAFF. CDR3 sequence (DNA): TGTGCCAGCAGCCCAGTATCCAACACTGAAGCTTTCTTT.

Remarks on this clone: One end of the junction is discordant with germline, which a read error may explain. The chain uses TRBV5-4 and TRBJ1-6; D remains ambiguous. The CDR3 has 16 residues. CDR1 is SGHNT, CDR2 YYREEE, per germline (reference sequence). CDR3 in amino acids: CASSQEVGNYNSPLHF. The CDR3 DNA sequence: TGCGCCAGCAGCCAAGAGGTGGGGAACTATAATTCACCCCTCCACTTT.

In its sample, this clone is large. The chain employs TRBV6-5 and TRBJ2-7; tentatively, D is TRBD1 or TRBD2 (5 bases each). Trimming left V 6 bases short and J 0 bases short, with 12 bases between. The length of the CDR3 is 14 residues. Germline V lookup: CDR1 MNHEY, CDR2 SVGAGI. The CDR3 here is CASSYGAYSYEQYF. Written as DNA, the CDR3 is TGTGCCAGCAGCTACGGGGCTTACTCCTACGAGCAGTACTTC.

The chain carries TRBV4-2 and TRBJ2-7; D remains ambiguous. Deletions cut 4 bases from V and 2 bases from J, with 15 bases between. This CDR3 is 15 amino acids long. The germline V gene encodes CDR1 LGHNA and CDR2 YNFKEQ. DNA of the CDR3: TGTGCCAGCAGCCTCCCCCGCGACAATACCTACGAGCAGTACTTC. Translation gives CASSLPRDNTYEQYF.

By share of the sample, this clone is medium-sized. The genes are TRBV4-3 and TRBJ1-1; no reliable D call. This CDR3 has 15 amino acids. V was clipped by 0 bases and J by 1 base, with 9 bases between them. Germline V gene data show CDR1 as LGHNA and CDR2 as YSLEER. As DNA, the CDR3 is TGCGCCAGCAGCCAAGAGGGTTTCGGGAACACTGAAGCTTTCTTT. Protein: CASSQEGFGNTEAFF.

This clone was detected a few times. The J gene is TRBJ2-7, the V gene TRBV4-3; the D gene could be TRBD1 or TRBD2 (6 bases each). V was trimmed by 1 base and J by 6 bases, leaving 10 bases between them. There are 13 residues in the CDR3. The germline gives CDR1 LGHNA, CDR2 YSLEER. CDR3 loop: CASSQAEGGEQYF. The CDR3 coding sequence is TGCGCCAGCAGCCAAGCCGAGGGGGGCGAGCAGTACTTC.

In regard to this clone: Since a much larger clone is just one base distant, this may be a read error. The sample has other DNA sequences that encode this CDR3 too. The chain employs TRBV9 and TRBJ1-1, with 8 bases lining up with TRBD1. V was clipped by 2 bases and J by 3 bases; unmatched bases: 0. CDR3 size: 13 residues. The germline V gene has CDR1 SGDLS and CDR2 YYNGEE. CDR3 sequence (DNA): TGTGCCAGCAGCGTGGGACAGGACACTGAAGCTTTCTTT. It encodes CASSVGQDTEAFF.

The CDR3 region is CASSQGTVATYEQYF. In DNA, the CDR3 is TGTGCCAGCAGCCAAGGGACAGTAGCCACCTACGAGCAGTACTTC. The V gene is TRBV4-2, the J gene TRBJ2-7, with D possibly TRBD1 on 6 matching bases. The CDR3 sequence is 15 residues long. CDR1 is LGHNA, CDR2 YNFKEQ, per germline. V was cut by 1 base and J by 2 bases, with 12 bases left in between.